This T cell receptor beta chain stems from a study of control samples from healthy donors and cancer patients. CDR1 and CDR2 (germline): MDHEN, SYDVKM. V was shortened by 7 bases and J by 0 bases, with 12 bases between the two germline ends. This CDR3 is built from 14 residues. Profiling relied on immunoSEQ multiplex PCR, and the TCRdb table lists in-frame clones only, not all of them. There are about 69,000 clones in the sample; roughly 82% occur only once, and 2.9% lies in the top ten. This sequence joins TRBV28 and TRBJ1-1; possibly TRBD1 for D (5 bases). Specimen: PBMCs. This receptor was obtained from a woman aged 45-60 years with lung cancer. The DNA for the CDR3 is TGTGCCAGCACGGAAACAGGACTGAACACTGAAGCTTTCTTT. Amino acids: CASTETGLNTEAFF.